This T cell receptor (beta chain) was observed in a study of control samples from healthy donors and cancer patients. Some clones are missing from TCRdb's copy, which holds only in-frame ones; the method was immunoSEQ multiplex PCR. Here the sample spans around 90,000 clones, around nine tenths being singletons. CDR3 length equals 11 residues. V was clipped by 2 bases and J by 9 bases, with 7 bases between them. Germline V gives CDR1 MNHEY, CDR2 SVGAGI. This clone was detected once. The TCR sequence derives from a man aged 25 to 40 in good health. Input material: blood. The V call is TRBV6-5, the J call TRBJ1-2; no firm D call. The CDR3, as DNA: TGTGCCAGCAGTTACATGGGGAGCTACACCTTC. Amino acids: CASSYMGSYTF.